This T cell receptor (beta chain) was recovered during a study of CD8 T cells in ankylosing spondylitis. Overall study findings and caveats: About 8 highly homologous variants made up a TCR beta motif that seemed to typify ankylosing spondylitis blood. Significantly higher representation of disease-linked clones was reported for matched ankylosing spondylitis synovial fluid. Previously reported in reactive arthritis synovial fluid and blood were some of the motif variants.

For TCR beta, libraries came from quantitative 5'-RACE with molecular barcodes. TCRdb independently ran MiXCR on the 5' RACE reads; one entry per CDR3 protein. This sample has 250,000 to 350,000 distinct CDR3 sequences, with around 20% found just once. With 2 bases clipped from V and 4 bases from J, the junction kept 4 bases outside the gene matches. Germline-derived CDR1 and CDR2 are DFQATT and SNEGSKA (reference sequence). The CDR3 contains 14 residues. In regard to this clonotype: Its antigen is unidentified.

This sequence was found in a female donor with ankylosing spondylitis or in good health (not recorded which). The sample taken for sequencing was blood, either unsorted or a sorted T cell fraction (not recorded which). The rearrangement links TRBV20-1 to TRBJ2-1; 8 positions match TRBD2. CDR3 sequence reads: CSARSLAGYNEQFF. Here the CDR3 DNA reads TGCAGTGCTAGAAGTCTAGCGGGTTACAATGAGCAGTTCTTC.